This T cell receptor (beta chain) was recovered during a study of control samples from healthy donors and cancer patients. Assay used: immunoSEQ multiplex PCR; TCRdb lists only in-frame clones, some missing. This sample has roughly 120,000 clones; approximately 90% occur once, and the top ten carry 4.4%. Germline values: CDR1 GTSNPN, CDR2 SVGIG (reference sequence). Trimming stripped 0 bases from V and 6 bases from J, with 15 bases between. The length of the CDR3 is 15 residues. The clonotype comes from a human donor in good health. The donor label of this sample is uncertain. Sequencing input: blood. The J gene is TRBJ1-5, the V gene TRBV30; D may be TRBD1 (6 bases). The CDR3 DNA reads TGTGCCTGGAGTGTAAAAGGCAGGGGAAGTCAGCCCCAGCATTTT. Translating gives CAWSVKGRGSQPQHF. Supplemented by reference TRBV30 and TRBJ1-5, the full variable domain reads SQTIHQWPATLVQPVGSPLSLECTVEGTSNPNLYWYRQAAGRGLQLLFYSVGIGQISSEVPQNLSASRPQDRQFILSSKKLLLSDSGFYLCAWSVKGRGSQPQHFGDGTRLSIL.